This T cell receptor (beta chain) was recorded in a study of T cells in Graves' hyperthyroidism and ophthalmopathy. Researchers amplified the TCR beta CDR3 regions from RNA transcripts. First-round RT-PCR targeting the TCR CDR3 was performed with the HTBI primer set. Using its own MiXCR run on the multiplex PCR reads, TCRdb lists one record per CDR3 protein. Of roughly 700,000 distinct CDR3 sequences in the sample, over 35% were seen once. The germline gives CDR1 SGHTA, CDR2 FQGNSA. V shed 5 bases and J shed 6 bases, with 19 bases lying between them. The CDR3 loop spans 15 amino acids. The receptor was isolated from a woman in her forties with Graves' hyperthyroidism. Sequencing input: blood. V and J are TRBV7-2 and TRBJ1-2; weak D call: TRBD1 (5 bases). CDR3 residues: CASSERIDSSDGYTF. CDR3 sequence (DNA): TGTGCCAGCAGCGAGAGAATTGACAGCTCCGATGGCTACACCTTC.